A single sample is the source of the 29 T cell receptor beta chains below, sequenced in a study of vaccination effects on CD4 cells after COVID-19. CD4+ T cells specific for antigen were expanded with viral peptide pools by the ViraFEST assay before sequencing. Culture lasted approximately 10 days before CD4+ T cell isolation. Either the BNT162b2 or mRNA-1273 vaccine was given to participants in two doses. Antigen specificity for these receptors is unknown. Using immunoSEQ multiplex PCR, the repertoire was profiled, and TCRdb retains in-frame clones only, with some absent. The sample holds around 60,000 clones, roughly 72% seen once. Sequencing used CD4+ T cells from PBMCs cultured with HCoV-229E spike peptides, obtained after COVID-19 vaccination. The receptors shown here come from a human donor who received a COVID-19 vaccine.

The DNA of the CDR3 is TGTGGAGCCGGACAGGGCACAATCGGGGAGCTGTTTTTT. It translates to CGAGQGTIGELFF. The chain links TRBV6-6 to TRBJ2-2; the match to TRBD1 covers 8 bases. Germline V gives CDR1 MNHNY, CDR2 SVGAGI (reference sequence). This CDR3 contains 13 residues.

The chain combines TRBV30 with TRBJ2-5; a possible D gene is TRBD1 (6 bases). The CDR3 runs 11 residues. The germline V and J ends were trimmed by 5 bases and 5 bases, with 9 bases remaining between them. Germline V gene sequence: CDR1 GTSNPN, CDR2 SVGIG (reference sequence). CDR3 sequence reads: CAWSGQETQYF. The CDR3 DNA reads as TGTGCCTGGTCAGGACAGGAGACCCAGTACTTC.

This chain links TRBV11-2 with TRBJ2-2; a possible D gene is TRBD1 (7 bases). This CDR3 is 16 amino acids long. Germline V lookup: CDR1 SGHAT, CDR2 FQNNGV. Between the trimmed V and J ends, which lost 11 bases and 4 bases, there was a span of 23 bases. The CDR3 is CAGRELQGGITGELFF. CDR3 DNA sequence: TGTGCCGGAAGGGAGCTGCAGGGGGGTATCACCGGGGAGCTGTTTTTT.

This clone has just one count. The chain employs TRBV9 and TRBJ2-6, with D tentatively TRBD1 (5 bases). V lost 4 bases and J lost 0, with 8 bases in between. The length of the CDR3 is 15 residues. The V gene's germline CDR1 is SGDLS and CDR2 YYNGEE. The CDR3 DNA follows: TGTGCCAGCAGCCCAGGGCCCTCTGGGGCCAACGTCCTGACTTTC. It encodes CASSPGPSGANVLTF.

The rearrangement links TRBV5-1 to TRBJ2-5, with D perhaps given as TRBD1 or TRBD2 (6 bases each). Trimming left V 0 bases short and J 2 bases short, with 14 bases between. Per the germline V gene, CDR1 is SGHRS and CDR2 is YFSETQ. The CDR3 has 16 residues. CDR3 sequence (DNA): TGCGCCAGCAGCTTGGGGGGGGCAGGAGGACAAGAGACCCAGTACTTC. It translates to CASSLGGAGGQETQYF.

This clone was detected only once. CDR3 protein: CASNRGSSETQYF. Written as DNA, the CDR3 is TGTGCCAGCAACAGGGGGAGCTCAGAGACCCAGTACTTC. The gene calls are TRBV3-1 (or the pseudogene TRBV3-2) and TRBJ2-5; 8 bases agree with TRBD1. The germline CDR1 and CDR2 sequences are LGHDT and YNNKEL (reference sequence). This CDR3 has 13 amino acids. V dropped 7 bases and J dropped 4; count of bases not matched to a gene: 5.

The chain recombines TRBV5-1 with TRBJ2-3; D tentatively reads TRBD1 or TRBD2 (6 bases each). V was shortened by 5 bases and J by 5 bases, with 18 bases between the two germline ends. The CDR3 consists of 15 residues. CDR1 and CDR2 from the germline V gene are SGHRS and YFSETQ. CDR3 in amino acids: CASRVLVGGQDTQYF. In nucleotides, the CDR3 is TGCGCCAGCAGGGTGCTGGTGGGGGGCCAAGATACGCAGTATTTT.

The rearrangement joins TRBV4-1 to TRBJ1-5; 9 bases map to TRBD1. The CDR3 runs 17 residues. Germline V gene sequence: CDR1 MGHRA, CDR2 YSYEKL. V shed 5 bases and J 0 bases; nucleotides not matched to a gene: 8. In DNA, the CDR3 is TGCGCCAGCAGCAAAAGGACAGGGGAAGATAGCAATCAGCCCCAGCATTTT. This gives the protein CASSKRTGEDSNQPQHF.

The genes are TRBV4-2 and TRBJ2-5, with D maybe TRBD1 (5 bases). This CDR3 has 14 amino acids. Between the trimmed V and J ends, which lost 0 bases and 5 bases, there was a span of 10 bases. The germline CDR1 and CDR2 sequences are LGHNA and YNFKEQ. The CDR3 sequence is CASSQEGQGETQYF. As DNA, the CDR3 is TGTGCCAGCAGCCAAGAAGGTCAGGGCGAGACCCAGTACTTC.

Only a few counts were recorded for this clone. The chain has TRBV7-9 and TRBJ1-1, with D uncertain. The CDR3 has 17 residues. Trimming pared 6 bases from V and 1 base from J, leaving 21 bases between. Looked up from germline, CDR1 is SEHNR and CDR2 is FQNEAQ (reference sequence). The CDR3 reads CASSRPGLTLGNTEAFF. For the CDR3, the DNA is TGTGCCAGCAGTCGACCGGGCCTGACCCTTGGGAACACTGAAGCTTTCTTT.

The CDR3 DNA is TGTGCCACCAGCAATCCGGGGATAAATGAGCAGTTCTTC. Translation gives CATSNPGINEQFF. The chain joins TRBV15 to TRBJ2-1; D may be TRBD2 (5 bases). The germline gives CDR1 LNHNV, CDR2 YYDKDF (reference sequence). The CDR3 covers 13 residues. V was pared by 4 bases and J by 7 bases, with 11 bases between.

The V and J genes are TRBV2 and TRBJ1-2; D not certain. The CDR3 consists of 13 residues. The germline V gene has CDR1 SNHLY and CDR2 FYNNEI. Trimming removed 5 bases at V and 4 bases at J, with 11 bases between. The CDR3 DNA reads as TGTGCCAGCAGTCCAGGTGCACGCTATGGCTACACCTTC. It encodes CASSPGARYGYTF. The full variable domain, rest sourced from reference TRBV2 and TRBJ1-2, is EPEVTQTPSHQVTQMGQEVILRCVPISNHLYFYWYRQILGQKVEFLVSFYNNEISEKSEIFDDQFSVERPDGSNFTLKIRSTKLEDSAMYFCASSPGARYGYTFGSGTRLTVV.

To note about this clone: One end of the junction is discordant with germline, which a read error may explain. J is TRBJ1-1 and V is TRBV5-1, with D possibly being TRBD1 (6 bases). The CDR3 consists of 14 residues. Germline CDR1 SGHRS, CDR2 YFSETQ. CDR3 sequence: CASSLQERTELINF. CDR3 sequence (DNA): TGCGCCAGCAGCCTACAGGAAAGGACAGAGCTTATCAACTTT.

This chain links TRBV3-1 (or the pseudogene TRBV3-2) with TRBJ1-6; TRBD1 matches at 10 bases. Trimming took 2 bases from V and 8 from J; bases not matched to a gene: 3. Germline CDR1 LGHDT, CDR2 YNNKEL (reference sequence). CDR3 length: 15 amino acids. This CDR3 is CASSQWGQGYSPLHF. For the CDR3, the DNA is TGTGCCAGCAGCCAATGGGGACAGGGGTATTCACCCCTCCACTTT.

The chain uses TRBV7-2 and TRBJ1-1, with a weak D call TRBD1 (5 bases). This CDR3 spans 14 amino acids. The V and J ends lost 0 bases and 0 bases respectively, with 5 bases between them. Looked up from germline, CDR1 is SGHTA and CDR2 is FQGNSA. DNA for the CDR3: TGTGCCAGCAGCTTAGCGACAGTGAACACTGAAGCTTTCTTT. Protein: CASSLATVNTEAFF.

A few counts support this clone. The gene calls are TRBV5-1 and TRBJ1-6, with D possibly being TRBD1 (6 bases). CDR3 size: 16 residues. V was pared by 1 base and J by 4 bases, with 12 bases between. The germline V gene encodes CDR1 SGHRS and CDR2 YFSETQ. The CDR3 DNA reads TGCGCCAGCAGCTTGTCCAGGGGAACGTATAATTCACCCCTCCACTTT. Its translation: CASSLSRGTYNSPLHF.

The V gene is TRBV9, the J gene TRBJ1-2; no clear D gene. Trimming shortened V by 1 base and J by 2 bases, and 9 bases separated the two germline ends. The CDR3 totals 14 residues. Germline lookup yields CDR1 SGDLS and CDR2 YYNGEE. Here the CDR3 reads CASSVSTLNYGYTF. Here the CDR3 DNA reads TGTGCCAGCAGCGTATCCACCCTCAACTATGGCTACACCTTC.

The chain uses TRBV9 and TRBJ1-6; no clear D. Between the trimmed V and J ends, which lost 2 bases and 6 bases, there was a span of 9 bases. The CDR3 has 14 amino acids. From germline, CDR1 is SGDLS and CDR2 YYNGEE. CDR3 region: CASSVQEINSPLHF. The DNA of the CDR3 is TGTGCCAGCAGCGTTCAGGAGATTAATTCACCCCTCCACTTT.

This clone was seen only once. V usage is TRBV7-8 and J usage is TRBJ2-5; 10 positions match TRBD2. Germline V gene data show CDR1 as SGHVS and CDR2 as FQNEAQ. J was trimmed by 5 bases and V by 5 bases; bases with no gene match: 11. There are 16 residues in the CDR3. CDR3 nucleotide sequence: TGTGCCAGCAGCATAACAAGGGGACTAGCGATTGAGACCCAGTACTTC. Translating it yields CASSITRGLAIETQYF.

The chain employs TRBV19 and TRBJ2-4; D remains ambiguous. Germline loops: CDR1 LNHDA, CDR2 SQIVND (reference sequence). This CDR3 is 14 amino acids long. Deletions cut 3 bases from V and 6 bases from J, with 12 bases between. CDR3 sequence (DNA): TGTGCCAGTAGTATTAGTGGGGAATTAAACATTCAGTACTTC. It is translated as CASSISGELNIQYF.

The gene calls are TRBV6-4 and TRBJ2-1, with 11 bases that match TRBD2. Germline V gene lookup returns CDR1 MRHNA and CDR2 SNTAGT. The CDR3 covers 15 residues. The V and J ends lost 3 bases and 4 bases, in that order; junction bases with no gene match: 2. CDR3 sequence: CASSELAGAYNEQFF. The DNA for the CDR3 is TGTGCCAGCAGTGAACTAGCGGGGGCTTACAATGAGCAGTTCTTC.

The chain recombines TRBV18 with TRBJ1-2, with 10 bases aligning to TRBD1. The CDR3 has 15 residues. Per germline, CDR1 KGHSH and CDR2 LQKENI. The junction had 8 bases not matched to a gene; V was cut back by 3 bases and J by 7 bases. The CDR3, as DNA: TGTGCCAGCTCACCTTCCCGGGACAGGGGAACTGGCTACACCTTC. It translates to CASSPSRDRGTGYTF.

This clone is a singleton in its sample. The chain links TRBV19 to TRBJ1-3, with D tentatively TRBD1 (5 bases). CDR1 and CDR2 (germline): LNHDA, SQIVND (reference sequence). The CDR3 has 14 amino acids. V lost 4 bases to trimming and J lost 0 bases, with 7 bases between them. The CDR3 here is CASSRQFSGNTIYF. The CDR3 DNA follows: TGTGCCAGTAGTAGACAGTTCTCTGGAAACACCATATATTTT.

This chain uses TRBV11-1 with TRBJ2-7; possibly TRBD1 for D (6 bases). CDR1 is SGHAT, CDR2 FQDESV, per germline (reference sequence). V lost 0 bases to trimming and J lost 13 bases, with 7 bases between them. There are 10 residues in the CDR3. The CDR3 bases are TGTGCCAGCAGCTTAGCTGGGGGCTACGTC. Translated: CASSLAGGYV.

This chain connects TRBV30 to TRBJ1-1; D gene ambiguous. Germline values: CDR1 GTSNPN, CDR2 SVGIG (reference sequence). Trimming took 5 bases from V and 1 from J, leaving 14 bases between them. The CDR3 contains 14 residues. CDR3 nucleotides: TGTGCCTGGGGCATGGTTGCAGCGAACACTGAAGCTTTCTTT. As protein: CAWGMVAANTEAFF.

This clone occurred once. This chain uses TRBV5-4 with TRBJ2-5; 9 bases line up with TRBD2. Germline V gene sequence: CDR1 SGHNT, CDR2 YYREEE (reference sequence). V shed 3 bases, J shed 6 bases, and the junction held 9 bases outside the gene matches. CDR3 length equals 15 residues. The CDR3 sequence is CASSSTSGSIKTQYF. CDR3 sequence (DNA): TGTGCCAGCAGCTCCACTAGCGGGTCGATAAAGACCCAGTACTTC.

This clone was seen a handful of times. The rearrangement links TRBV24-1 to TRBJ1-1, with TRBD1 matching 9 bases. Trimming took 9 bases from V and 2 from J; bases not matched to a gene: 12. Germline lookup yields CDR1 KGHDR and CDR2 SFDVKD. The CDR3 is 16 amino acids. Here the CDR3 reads CATEETPGQGNTEAFF. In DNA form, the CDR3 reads TGTGCCACCGAAGAAACTCCGGGACAGGGAAACACTGAAGCTTTCTTT.

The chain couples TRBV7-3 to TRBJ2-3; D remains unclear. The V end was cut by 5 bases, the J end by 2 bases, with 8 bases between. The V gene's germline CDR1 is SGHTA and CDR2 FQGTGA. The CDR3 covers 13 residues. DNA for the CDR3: TGTGCCAGCAGCAGAATATACACAGATACGCAGTATTTT. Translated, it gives CASSRIYTDTQYF.

CDR3 nucleotide sequence: TGTGCCAGTAGTGGACAGGGTTATAGCGGGGATCAGCCCCAGCATTTT. Translated: CASSGQGYSGDQPQHF. The chain employs TRBV19 and TRBJ1-5, with TRBD1 matching 8 bases. Germline-derived CDR1 and CDR2 are LNHDA and SQIVND (reference sequence). Trimming at V came to 5 bases and at J to 5 bases, leaving 11 bases not matched to a gene. The CDR3 runs 16 residues.